These 8 T cell receptor beta chains were all obtained from the same sample, sequenced in a study of cytotoxic CD8 clonotypes in ibrutinib-treated CLL (dated by TCRdb to about 2021). Libraries were made using the immunoSEQ multiplex PCR assay. Drawn from immuneACCESS, this table holds only the in-frame rearrangements with V and J called that TCRdb kept. Clones are partly lost; checked studies trace under half to an unresolved V gene and leave the rest unexplained. The sample table contains 30,000 to 40,000 clones; only one count was recorded for 55% to 75% of them. 10% of the sample comes from the top ten. What this sample's time point label stands for: progressive disease on ibrutinib. The material was PBMCs, obtained at disease progression, from a patient treated with ibrutinib. These receptor sequences come from a human donor with chronic lymphocytic leukemia.

V gene TRBV7-4 combines with J gene TRBJ2-3, with 8 bases identical to TRBD2. In germline, CDR1 is SGHVT, CDR2 SQSDAQ. This CDR3 is 15 amino acids long. V was pared by 4 bases and J by 4 bases, with 7 bases of the junction left unmatched. This chain's CDR3 is CASSSSGGVADTQYF. In nucleotides, the CDR3 is TGTGCCAGCAGCTCCTCCGGGGGGGTCGCAGATACGCAGTATTTT.

The chain employs TRBV7-9 and TRBJ1-5; TRBD1 is a possible D gene (5 bases). In germline, CDR1 is SEHNR, CDR2 FQNEAQ (reference sequence). Trimming took off 5 bases at V and 2 bases at J, with 16 bases between the two ends. The CDR3 runs 16 residues. The CDR3 reads CASSLGPSGGNQPQHF. The CDR3, as DNA: TGTGCCAGCAGCCTGGGGCCATCCGGGGGCAATCAGCCCCAGCATTTT. Full variable domain (missing parts from reference TRBV7-9 and TRBJ1-5): DTGVSQNPRHKITKRGQNVTFRCDPISEHNRLYWYRQTLGQGPEFLTYFQNEAQLEKSRLLSDRFSAERPKGSFSTLEIQRTEQGDSAMYLCASSLGPSGGNQPQHFGDGTRLSIL.

The CDR3 protein is CASSVGDGSLSGNTIYF. The CDR3 nucleotides are TGTGCCAGCAGCGTAGGGGACGGATCACTCTCTGGAAACACCATATATTTT. The chain couples TRBV9 to TRBJ1-3; D perhaps matches TRBD1 (5 bases). The CDR3 is 17 amino acids. CDR1 is SGDLS, CDR2 YYNGEE, per germline. Trimming stripped 0 bases from V and 0 bases from J, with 13 bases between. Full variable domain (remainder filled in from reference TRBV9 and TRBJ1-3): DSGVTQTPKHLITATGQRVTLRCSPRSGDLSVYWYQQSLDQGLQFLIQYYNGEERAKGNILERFSAQQFPDLHSELNLSSLELGDSALYFCASSVGDGSLSGNTIYFGEGSWLTVV.

The rearrangement uses TRBV19 and TRBJ2-1; 7 bases are a match to TRBD1. CDR1 is LNHDA and CDR2 is SQIVND in the germline V gene (reference sequence). The CDR3 spans 16 residues. V lost 4 bases, J lost 2 bases, and 8 bases stayed unmatched. CDR3 loop: CASSTAPGQTYNEQFF. The CDR3 region has the DNA TGTGCCAGTAGTACGGCCCCGGGACAGACCTACAATGAGCAGTTCTTC.

The chain combines TRBV18 with TRBJ2-3; TRBD2 might be the D (6 bases). This CDR3 contains 19 residues. The germline V and J ends were trimmed by 2 bases and 4 bases, with 25 bases remaining between them. Germline V gene sequence: CDR1 KGHSH, CDR2 LQKENI. CDR3 nucleotides: TGTGCCAGCTCACCAAAGTCTTTTTTCGGAGGGCCCTTCGCAGATACGCAGTATTTT. It is translated as CASSPKSFFGGPFADTQYF. Full variable domain (outside the CDR3, taken from reference TRBV18 and TRBJ2-3): NAGVMQNPRHLVRRRGQEARLRCSPMKGHSHVYWYRQLPEEGLKFMVYLQKENIIDESGMPKERFSAEFPKEGPSILRIQQVVRGDSAAYFCASSPKSFFGGPFADTQYFGPGTRLTVL.

The rearrangement uses TRBV5-4 and TRBJ2-2, with no clear D. There are 15 residues in the CDR3. Germline-derived CDR1 and CDR2 are SGHNT and YYREEE (reference sequence). V was shortened by 4 bases and J by 2 bases, with 12 bases between the two germline ends. In nucleotides, the CDR3 is TGTGCCAGCAGCCATAACAGACTTAACACCGGGGAGCTGTTTTTT. As protein: CASSHNRLNTGELFF.

The chain links TRBV28 to TRBJ2-7; unclear D gene. Germline V gene lookup returns CDR1 MDHEN and CDR2 SYDVKM. Trimming removed 3 bases from V and 2 bases from J, with 11 bases in between. This CDR3 region has 14 residues. The CDR3 DNA follows: TGTGCCAGCAGTTTTTCCGACCGCACCTACGAGCAGTACTTC. Protein: CASSFSDRTYEQYF.

The chain links TRBV6-1 to TRBJ1-2; D ambiguous. Germline CDR1 reads MNHNS; CDR2 reads SASEGT. V lost 7 bases, J lost 6 bases, and 18 bases lay in between. This CDR3 has 14 amino acids. CDR3 region: CASTFLIPSDGYTF. In DNA form, the CDR3 reads TGTGCCAGCACCTTTCTTATCCCGTCGGATGGCTACACCTTC.